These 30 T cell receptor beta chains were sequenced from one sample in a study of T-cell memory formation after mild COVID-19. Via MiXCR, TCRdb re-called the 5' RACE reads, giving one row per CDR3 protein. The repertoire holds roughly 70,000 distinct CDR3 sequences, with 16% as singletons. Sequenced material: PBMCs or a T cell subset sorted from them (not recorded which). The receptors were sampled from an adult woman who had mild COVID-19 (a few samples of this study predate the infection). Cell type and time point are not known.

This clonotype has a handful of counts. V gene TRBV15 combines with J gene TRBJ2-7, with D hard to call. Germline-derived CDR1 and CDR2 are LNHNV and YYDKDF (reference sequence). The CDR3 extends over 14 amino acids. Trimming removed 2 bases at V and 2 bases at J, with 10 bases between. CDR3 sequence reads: CATSRLGMAYEQYF. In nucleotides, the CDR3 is TGTGCCACCAGCAGATTAGGGATGGCCTACGAGCAGTACTTC.

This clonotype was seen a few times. CDR3: CASEMTGGVEKLFF. For the CDR3, the DNA is TGTGCCAGCGAGATGACAGGGGGCGTAGAAAAACTGTTTTTT. The chain joins TRBV7-9 to TRBJ1-4; 10 nucleotides align to TRBD1. CDR1 is SEHNR, CDR2 FQNEAQ, per germline (reference sequence). V lost 8 bases and J lost 8; bases outside the gene matches: 8. CDR3 length: 14 residues.

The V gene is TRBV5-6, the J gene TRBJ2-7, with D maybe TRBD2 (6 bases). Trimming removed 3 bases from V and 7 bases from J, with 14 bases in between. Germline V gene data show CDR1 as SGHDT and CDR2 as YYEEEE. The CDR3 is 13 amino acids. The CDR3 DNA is TGTGCCAGCAGCTCACCGTCGGGGGATGAGCAGTACTTC. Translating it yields CASSSPSGDEQYF. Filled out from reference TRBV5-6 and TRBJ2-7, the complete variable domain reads DAGVTQSPTHLIKTRGQQVTLRCSPKSGHDTVSWYQQALGQGPQFIFQYYEEEERQRGNFPDRFSGHQFPNYSSELNVNALLLGDSALYLCASSSPSGDEQYFGPGTRLTVT.

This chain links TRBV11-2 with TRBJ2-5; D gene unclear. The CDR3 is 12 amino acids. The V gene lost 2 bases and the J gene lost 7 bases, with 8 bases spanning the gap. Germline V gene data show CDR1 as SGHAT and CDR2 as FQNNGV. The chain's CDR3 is CASSLNSGTQYF. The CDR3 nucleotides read TGTGCCAGCAGCTTAAACTCGGGGACCCAGTACTTC. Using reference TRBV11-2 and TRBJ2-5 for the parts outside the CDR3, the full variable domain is EAGVAQSPRYKIIEKRQSVAFWCNPISGHATLYWYQQILGQGPKLLIQFQNNGVVDDSQLPKDRFSAERLKGVDSTLKIQPAKLEDSAVYLCASSLNSGTQYFGPGTRLLVL.

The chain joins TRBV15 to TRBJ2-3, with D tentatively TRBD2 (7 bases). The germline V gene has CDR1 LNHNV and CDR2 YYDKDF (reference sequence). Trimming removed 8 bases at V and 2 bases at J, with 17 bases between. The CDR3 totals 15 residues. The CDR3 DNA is TGTGCCACCGGACGGGGGGCATCTTTCACAGATACGCAGTATTTT. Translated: CATGRGASFTDTQYF.

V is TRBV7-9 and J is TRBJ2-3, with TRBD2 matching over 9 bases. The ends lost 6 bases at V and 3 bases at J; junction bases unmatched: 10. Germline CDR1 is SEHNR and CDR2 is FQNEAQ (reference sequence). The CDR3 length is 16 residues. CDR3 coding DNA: TGTGCCAGCAGTTACCCGACTAGCGGCGTTACAGATACGCAGTATTTT. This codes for CASSYPTSGVTDTQYF. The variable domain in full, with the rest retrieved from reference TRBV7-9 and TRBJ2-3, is DTGVSQNPRHKITKRGQNVTFRCDPISEHNRLYWYRQTLGQGPEFLTYFQNEAQLEKSRLLSDRFSAERPKGSFSTLEIQRTEQGDSAMYLCASSYPTSGVTDTQYFGPGTRLTVL.

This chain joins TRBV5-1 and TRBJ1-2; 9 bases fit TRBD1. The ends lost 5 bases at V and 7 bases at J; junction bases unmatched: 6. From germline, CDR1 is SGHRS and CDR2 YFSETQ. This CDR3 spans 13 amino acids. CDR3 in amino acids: CASSYGQGLGYTF. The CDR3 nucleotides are TGCGCCAGCAGTTATGGACAGGGGCTTGGCTACACCTTC.

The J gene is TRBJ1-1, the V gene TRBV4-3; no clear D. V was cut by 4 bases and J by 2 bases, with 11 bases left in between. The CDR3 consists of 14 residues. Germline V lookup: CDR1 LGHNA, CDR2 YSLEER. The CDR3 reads CASSLTGINTEAFF. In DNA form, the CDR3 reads TGCGCCAGCAGCCTAACGGGGATTAACACTGAAGCTTTCTTT.

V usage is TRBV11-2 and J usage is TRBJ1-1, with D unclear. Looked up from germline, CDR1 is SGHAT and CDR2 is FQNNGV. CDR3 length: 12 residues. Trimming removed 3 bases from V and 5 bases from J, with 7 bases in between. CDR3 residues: CASSFAGTEAFF. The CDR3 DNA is TGTGCCAGCAGCTTCGCGGGGACTGAAGCTTTCTTT.

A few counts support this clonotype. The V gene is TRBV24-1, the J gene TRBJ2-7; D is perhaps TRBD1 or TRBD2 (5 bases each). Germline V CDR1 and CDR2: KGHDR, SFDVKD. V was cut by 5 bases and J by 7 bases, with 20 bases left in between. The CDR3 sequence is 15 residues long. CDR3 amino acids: CATSASGTPIWEQYF. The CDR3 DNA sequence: TGTGCCACCAGTGCCTCCGGGACCCCTATTTGGGAGCAGTACTTC.

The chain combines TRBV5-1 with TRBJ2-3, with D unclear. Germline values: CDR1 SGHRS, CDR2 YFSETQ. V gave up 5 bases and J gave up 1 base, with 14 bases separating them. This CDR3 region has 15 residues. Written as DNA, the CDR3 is TGCGCCAGCAGGGAGTTGAGAAGGGGCACAGATACGCAGTATTTT. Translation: CASRELRRGTDTQYF.

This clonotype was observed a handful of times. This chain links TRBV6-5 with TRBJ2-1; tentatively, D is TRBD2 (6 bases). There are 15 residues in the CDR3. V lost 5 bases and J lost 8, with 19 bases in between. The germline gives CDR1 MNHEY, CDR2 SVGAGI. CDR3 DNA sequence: TGTGCCAGCAGTCATTGGGCCCTTTCGGGAGATGAGCAGTTCTTC. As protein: CASSHWALSGDEQFF.

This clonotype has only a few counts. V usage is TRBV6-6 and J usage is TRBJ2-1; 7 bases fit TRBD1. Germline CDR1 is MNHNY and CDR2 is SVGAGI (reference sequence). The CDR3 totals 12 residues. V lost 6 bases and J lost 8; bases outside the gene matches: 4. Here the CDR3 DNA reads TGTGCCAGCAGCCTCGGACAGGATGAGCAGTTCTTC. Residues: CASSLGQDEQFF.

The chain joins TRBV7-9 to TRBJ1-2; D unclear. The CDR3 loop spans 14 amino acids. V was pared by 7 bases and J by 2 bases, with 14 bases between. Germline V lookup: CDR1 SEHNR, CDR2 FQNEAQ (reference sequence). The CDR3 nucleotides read TGTGCCAGCAACATACTCGACAAGAACTATGGCTACACCTTC. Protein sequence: CASNILDKNYGYTF. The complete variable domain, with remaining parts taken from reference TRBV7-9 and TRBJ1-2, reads DTGVSQNPRHKITKRGQNVTFRCDPISEHNRLYWYRQTLGQGPEFLTYFQNEAQLEKSRLLSDRFSAERPKGSFSTLEIQRTEQGDSAMYLCASNILDKNYGYTFGSGTRLTVV.

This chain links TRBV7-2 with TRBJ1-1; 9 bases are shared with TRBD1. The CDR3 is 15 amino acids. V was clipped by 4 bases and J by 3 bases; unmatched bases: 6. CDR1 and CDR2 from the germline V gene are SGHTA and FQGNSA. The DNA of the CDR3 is TGTGCCAGCAGCTCTGCGGGACAGGGATACACTGAAGCTTTCTTT. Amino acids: CASSSAGQGYTEAFF.

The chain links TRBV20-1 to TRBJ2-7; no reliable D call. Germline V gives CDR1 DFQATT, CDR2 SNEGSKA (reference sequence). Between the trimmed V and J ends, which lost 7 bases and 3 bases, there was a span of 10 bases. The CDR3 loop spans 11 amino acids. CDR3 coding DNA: TGCAGTGGCGGCAGCATCTACGAGCAGTACTTC. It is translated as CSGGSIYEQYF.

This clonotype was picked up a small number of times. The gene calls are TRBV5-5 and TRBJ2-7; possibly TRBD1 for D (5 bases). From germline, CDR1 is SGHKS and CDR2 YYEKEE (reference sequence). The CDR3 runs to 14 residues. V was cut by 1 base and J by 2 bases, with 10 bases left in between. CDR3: CASSLWQGTYEQYF. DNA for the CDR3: TGTGCCAGCAGCTTGTGGCAGGGTACCTACGAGCAGTACTTC.

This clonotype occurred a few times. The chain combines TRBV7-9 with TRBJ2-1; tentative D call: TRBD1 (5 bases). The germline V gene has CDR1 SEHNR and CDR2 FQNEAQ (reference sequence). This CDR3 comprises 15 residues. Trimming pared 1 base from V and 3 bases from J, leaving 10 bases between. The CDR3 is CASSLEGDLYNEQFF. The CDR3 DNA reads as TGTGCCAGCAGCTTAGAAGGGGATCTCTACAATGAGCAGTTCTTC.

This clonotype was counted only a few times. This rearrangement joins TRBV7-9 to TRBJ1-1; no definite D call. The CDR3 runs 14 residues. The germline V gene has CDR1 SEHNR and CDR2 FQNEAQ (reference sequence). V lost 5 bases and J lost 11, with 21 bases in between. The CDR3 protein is CASSPPLGRIVAFF. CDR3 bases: TGTGCCAGCAGCCCCCCCCTAGGGAGAATTGTGGCTTTCTTT.

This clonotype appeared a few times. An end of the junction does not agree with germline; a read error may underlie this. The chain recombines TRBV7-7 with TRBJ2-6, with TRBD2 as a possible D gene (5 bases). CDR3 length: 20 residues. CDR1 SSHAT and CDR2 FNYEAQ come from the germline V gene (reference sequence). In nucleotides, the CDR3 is TGTGCTAGCAGCTTAGGGCCAGCGGTAGCTCCAACCTCTGGGGCCAACGTCCTGACTTTC. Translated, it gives CASSLGPAVAPTSGANVLTF.

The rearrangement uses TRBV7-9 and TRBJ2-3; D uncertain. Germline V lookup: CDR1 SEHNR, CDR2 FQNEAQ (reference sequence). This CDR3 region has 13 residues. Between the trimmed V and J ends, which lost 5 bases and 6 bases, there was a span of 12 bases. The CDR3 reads CASSTGPEDTQYF. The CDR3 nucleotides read TGTGCCAGCAGCACCGGTCCGGAGGATACGCAGTATTTT.

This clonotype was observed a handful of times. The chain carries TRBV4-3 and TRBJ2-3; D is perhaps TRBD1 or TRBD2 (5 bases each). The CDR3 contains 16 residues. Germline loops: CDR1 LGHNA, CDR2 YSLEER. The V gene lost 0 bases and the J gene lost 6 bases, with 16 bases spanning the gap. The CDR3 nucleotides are TGCGCCAGCAGCCAAGATCTTCGGGGCGTGGGGGATACGCAGTATTTT. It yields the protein CASSQDLRGVGDTQYF.

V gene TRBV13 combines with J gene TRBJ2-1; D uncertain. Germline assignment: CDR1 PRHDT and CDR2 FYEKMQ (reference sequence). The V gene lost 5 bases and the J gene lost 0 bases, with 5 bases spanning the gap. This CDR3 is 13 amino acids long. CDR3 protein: CASSKSSYNEQFF. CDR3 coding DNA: TGTGCCAGCAGCAAAAGCTCCTACAATGAGCAGTTCTTC.

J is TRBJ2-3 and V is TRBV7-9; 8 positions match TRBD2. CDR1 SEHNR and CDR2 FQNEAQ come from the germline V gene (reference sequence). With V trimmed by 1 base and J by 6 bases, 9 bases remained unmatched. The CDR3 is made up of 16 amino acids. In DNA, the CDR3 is TGTGCCAGCAGCTTAGGCTCTAGCGGGCGGTGGGATACGCAGTATTTT. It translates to CASSLGSSGRWDTQYF.

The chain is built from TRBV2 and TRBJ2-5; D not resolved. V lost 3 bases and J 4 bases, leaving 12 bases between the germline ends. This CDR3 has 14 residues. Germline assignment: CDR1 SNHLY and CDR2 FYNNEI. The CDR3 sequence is CASSDIERRETQYF. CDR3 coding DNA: TGTGCCAGCAGTGATATCGAGCGACGAGAGACCCAGTACTTC. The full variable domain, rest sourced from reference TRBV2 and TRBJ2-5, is EPEVTQTPSHQVTQMGQEVILRCVPISNHLYFYWYRQILGQKVEFLVSFYNNEISEKSEIFDDQFSVERPDGSNFTLKIRSTKLEDSAMYFCASSDIERRETQYFGPGTRLLVL.

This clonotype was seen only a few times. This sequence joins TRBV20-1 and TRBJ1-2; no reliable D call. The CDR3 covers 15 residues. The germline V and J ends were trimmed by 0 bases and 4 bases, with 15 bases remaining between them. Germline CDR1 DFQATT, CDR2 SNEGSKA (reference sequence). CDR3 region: CSARDSSSDFYGYTF. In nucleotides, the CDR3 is TGCAGTGCTAGAGATTCATCCAGTGATTTCTATGGCTACACCTTC.

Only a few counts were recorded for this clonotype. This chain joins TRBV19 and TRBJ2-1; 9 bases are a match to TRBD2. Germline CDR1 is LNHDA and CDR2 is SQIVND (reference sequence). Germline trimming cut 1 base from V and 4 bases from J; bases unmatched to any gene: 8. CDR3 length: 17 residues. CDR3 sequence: CASSIGAGGPIYNEQFF. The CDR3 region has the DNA TGTGCCAGTAGTATAGGGGCGGGAGGGCCGATATACAATGAGCAGTTCTTC.

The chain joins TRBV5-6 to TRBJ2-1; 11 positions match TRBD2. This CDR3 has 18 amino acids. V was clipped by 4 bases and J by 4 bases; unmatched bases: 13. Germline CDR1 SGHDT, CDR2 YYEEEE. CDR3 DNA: TGTGCCAGCAGCCAAAAAGTACTGACTAGCGGGGAGTACAATGAGCAGTTCTTC. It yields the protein CASSQKVLTSGEYNEQFF. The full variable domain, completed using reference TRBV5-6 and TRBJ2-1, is DAGVTQSPTHLIKTRGQQVTLRCSPKSGHDTVSWYQQALGQGPQFIFQYYEEEERQRGNFPDRFSGHQFPNYSSELNVNALLLGDSALYLCASSQKVLTSGEYNEQFFGPGTRLTVL.

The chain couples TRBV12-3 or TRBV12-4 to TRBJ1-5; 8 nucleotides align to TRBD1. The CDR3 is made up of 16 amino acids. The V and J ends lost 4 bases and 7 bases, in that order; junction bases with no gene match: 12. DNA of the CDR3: TGTGCCAGCAGTTCAAACCCCCCAGGGGGCTGGCAGCCCCAGCATTTT. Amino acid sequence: CASSSNPPGGWQPQHF.

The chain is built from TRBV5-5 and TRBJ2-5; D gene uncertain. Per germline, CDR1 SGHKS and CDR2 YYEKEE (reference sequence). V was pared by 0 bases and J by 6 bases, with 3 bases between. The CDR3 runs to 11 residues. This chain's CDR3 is CASSLEQTQYF. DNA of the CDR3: TGTGCCAGCAGCTTGGAGCAGACCCAGTACTTC.